This TCR beta chain was recorded in a study of T cell repertoires in cytomegalovirus infection. Across the whole study: Carrying CMV and the relevant HLA type showed in public TCR beta signatures. Study findings and constraints: Based on cumulative public TCR beta family frequency, carriers of CMV plus the relevant HLA were identified. The ex vivo response was dominated by HLA-C-restricted CMV-specific TCR beta clonotypes.

MiXCR was run by TCRdb on the reads, yielding one entry per CDR3 protein. Of roughly 230,000 distinct CDR3 sequences in the sample, 6% to 8% are singletons; the top ten hold less than 7.5%. This clonotype has a count of ten or more. Antigen: not known. Germline V gives CDR1 DFQATT, CDR2 SNEGSKA (reference sequence). With 3 bases removed from V and 1 base from J, the gap between germline ends came to 12 bases. The CDR3 loop spans 14 amino acids. This clonotype was obtained from a human donor in good health (CMV status not recorded). Some clones in this sample may be carry-over from other donors' samples. The sequenced sample consisted of PBMCs. The chain has TRBV20-1 and TRBJ2-5; D perhaps matches TRBD1 (5 bases). The CDR3 loop reads CSASKGHVQETQYF. Here the CDR3 DNA reads TGCAGTGCTAGTAAGGGGCACGTCCAAGAGACCCAGTACTTC.